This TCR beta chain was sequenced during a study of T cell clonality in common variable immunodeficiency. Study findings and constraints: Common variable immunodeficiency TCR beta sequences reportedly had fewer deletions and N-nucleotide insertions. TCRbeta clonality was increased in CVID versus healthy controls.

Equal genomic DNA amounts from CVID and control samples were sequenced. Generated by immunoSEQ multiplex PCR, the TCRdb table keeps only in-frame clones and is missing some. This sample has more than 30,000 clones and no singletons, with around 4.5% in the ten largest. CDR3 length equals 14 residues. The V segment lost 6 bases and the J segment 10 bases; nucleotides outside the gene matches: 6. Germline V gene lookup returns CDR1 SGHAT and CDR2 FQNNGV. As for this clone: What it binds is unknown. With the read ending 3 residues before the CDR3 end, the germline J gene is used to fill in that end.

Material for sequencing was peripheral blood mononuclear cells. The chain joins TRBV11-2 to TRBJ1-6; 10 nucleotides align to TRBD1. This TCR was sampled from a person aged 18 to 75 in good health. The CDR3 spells CASSRQGAGSPLHF. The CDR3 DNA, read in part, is TGTGCCAGCAGTCGACAGGGGGCGGGATCACCC.